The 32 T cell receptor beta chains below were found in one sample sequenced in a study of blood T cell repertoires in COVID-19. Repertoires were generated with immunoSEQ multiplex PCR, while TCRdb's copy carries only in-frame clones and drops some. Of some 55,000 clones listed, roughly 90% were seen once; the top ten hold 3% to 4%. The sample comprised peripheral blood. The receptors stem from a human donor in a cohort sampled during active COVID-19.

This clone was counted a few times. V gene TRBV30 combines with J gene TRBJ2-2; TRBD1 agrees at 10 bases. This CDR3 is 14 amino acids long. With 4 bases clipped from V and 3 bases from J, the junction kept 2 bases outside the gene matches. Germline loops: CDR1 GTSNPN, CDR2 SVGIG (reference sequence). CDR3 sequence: CAWMGQGYTGELFF. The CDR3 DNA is TGTGCCTGGATGGGACAGGGGTACACCGGGGAGCTGTTTTTT.

Here the CDR3 DNA reads TGTGCCAGTAGTATCGGTAGTTTAAGGCCCCAGCATTTT. Protein product: CASSIGSLRPQHF. The gene calls are TRBV19 and TRBJ1-5; no firm D call. The CDR3 sequence is 13 residues long. Germline lookup yields CDR1 LNHDA and CDR2 SQIVND (reference sequence). V was cut by 3 bases and J by 9 bases, with 12 bases left in between.

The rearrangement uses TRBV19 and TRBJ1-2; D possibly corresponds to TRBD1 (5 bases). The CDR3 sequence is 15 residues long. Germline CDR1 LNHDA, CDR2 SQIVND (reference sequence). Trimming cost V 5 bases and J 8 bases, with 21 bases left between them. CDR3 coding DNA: TGTGCCAGTAGTCGGGGGGACTCCTCTTACAGGGGCTACACCTTC. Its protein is CASSRGDSSYRGYTF. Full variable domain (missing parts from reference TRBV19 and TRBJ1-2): DGGITQSPKYLFRKEGQNVTLSCEQNLNHDAMYWYRQDPGQGLRLIYYSQIVNDFQKGDIAEGYSVSREKKESFPLTVTSAQKNPTAFYLCASSRGDSSYRGYTFGSGTRLTVV.

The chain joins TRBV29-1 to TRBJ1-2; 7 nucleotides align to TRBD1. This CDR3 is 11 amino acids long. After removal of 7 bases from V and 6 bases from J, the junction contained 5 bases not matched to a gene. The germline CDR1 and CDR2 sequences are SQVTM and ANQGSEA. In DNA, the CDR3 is TGCAGCGATACAGGGGTTAATGGCTACACCTTC. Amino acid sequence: CSDTGVNGYTF. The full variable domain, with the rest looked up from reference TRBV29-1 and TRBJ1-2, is SAVISQKPSRDICQRGTSLTIQCQVDSQVTMMFWYRQQPGQSLTLIATANQGSEATYESGFVIDKFPISRPNLTFSTLTVSNMSPEDSSIYLCSDTGVNGYTFGSGTRLTVV.

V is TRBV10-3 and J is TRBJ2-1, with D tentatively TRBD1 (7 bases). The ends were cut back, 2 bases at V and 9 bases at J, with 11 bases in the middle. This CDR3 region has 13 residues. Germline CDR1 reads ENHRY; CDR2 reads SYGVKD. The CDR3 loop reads CAISESQGGEQFF. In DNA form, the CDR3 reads TGTGCCATCAGTGAGAGCCAGGGGGGTGAGCAGTTCTTC.

In DNA, the CDR3 is TGTGCCAGCAGTTACCCTCTCGCGGCTACTTGGGCTGAAGCTTTCTTT. Amino acid sequence: CASSYPLAATWAEAFF. The J gene is TRBJ1-1, the V gene TRBV6-6; the D is unclear. Germline CDR1 MNHNY, CDR2 SVGAGI (reference sequence). Between the trimmed V and J ends, which lost 2 bases and 6 bases, there was a span of 19 bases. The CDR3 totals 16 residues.

The CDR3 DNA sequence: TGTGCCACCAGTGACATAAACAGGGAGACCTCCCAAGAGACCCAGTACTTC. This encodes CATSDINRETSQETQYF. This chain joins TRBV24-1 and TRBJ2-5, with D possibly being TRBD1 (6 bases). Germline values: CDR1 KGHDR, CDR2 SFDVKD. The V end lost 4 bases, the J end lost 1 base, and 18 bases lay between the germline ends. CDR3 length: 17 residues.

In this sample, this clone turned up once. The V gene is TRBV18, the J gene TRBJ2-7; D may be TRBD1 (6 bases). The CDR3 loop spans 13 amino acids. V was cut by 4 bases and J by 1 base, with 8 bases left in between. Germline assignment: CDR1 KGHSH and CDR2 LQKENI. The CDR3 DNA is TGTGCCAGCTCACGGGACAAGTCCTACGAGCAGTACGTC. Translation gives CASSRDKSYEQYV.

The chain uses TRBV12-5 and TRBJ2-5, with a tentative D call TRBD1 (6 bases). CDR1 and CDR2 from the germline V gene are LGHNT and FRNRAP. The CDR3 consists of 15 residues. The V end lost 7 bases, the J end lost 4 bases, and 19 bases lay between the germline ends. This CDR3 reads CASALPGDWGETQYF. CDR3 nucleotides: TGTGCTAGTGCCCTGCCAGGGGATTGGGGAGAGACCCAGTACTTC.

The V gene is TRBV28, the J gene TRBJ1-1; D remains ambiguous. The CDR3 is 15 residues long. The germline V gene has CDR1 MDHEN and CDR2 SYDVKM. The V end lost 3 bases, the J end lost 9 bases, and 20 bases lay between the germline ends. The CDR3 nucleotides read TGTGCCAGCAGTTTCAGAGGGAGAGGGAACCGTAAAGCTTTCTTT. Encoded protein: CASSFRGRGNRKAFF.

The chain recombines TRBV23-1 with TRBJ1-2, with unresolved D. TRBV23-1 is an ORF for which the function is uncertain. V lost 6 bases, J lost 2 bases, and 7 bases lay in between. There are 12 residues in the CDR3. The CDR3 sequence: CASREGNYGYTF. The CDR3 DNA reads TGCGCCAGCAGGGAGGGAAACTATGGCTACACCTTC.

This CDR3 reads CASMETGENTGELFF. For the CDR3, the DNA is TGTGCCAGCATGGAGACAGGGGAGAACACCGGGGAGCTGTTTTTT. The chain has TRBV6-5 and TRBJ2-2; 8 bases agree with TRBD1. V dropped 7 bases and J dropped 1; count of bases not matched to a gene: 5. The V gene's germline CDR1 is MNHEY and CDR2 SVGAGI. This CDR3 spans 15 amino acids.

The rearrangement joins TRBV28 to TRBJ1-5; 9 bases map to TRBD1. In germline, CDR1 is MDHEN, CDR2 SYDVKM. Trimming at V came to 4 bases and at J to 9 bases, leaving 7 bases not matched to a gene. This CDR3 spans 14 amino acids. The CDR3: CASSSTGGGWPQHF. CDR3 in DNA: TGTGCCAGCAGTTCGACAGGGGGTGGATGGCCCCAGCATTTT.

Here the CDR3 DNA reads TGTGCCAGCAGTCCTGAGCTACCGAGTTATTCCGGGACAGGGGCCTACAATGAGCAGTTCTTC. Its protein product is CASSPELPSYSGTGAYNEQFF. V usage is TRBV6-6 and J usage is TRBJ2-1, with 10 bases aligning to TRBD1. V gave up 5 bases and J gave up 2 bases; unmatched junction bases: 21. This CDR3 spans 21 amino acids. Germline V gene sequence: CDR1 MNHNY, CDR2 SVGAGI (reference sequence).

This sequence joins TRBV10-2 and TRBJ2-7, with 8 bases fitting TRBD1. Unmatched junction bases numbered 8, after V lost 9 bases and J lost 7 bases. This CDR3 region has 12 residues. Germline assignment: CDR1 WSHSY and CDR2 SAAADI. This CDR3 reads CASIDRGGEQYV. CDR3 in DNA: TGCGCCAGTATAGACAGGGGTGGGGAGCAGTACGTC.

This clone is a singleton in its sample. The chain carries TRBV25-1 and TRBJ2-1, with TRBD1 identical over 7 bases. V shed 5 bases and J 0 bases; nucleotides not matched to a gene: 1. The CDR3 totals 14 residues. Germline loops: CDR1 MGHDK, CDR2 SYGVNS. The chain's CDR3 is CASSHRGSYNEQFF. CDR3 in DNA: TGTGCCAGCAGTCACAGGGGCTCCTACAATGAGCAGTTCTTC.

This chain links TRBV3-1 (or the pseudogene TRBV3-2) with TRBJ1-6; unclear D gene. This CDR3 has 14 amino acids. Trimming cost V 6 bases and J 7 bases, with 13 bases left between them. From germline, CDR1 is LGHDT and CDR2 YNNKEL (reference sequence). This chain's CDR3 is CASSAGHGNSPLHF. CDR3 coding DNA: TGTGCCAGCAGTGCGGGCCACGGGAATTCACCCCTCCACTTT.

CDR3 in amino acids: CATSRDRLAEETQYF. CDR3 coding DNA: TGTGCCACCAGCAGAGACAGGCTAGCAGAAGAGACCCAGTACTTC. V gene TRBV15 combines with J gene TRBJ2-5, with D possibly matching TRBD2 (5 bases). The CDR3 loop spans 15 amino acids. Germline values: CDR1 LNHNV, CDR2 YYDKDF (reference sequence). Trimming removed 0 bases from V and 3 bases from J, with 11 bases in between.

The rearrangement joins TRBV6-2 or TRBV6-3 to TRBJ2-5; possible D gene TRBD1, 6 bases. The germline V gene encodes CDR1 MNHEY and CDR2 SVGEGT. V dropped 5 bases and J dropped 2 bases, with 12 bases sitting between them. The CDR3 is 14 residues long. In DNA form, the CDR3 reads TGTGCCAGCAGTCTAAGACAGGCTCAAGAGACCCAGTACTTC. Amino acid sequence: CASSLRQAQETQYF.

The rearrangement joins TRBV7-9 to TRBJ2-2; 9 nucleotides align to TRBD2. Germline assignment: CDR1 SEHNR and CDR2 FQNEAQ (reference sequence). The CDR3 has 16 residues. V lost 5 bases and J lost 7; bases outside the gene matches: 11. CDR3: CASSQTSGRRGGELFF. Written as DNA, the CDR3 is TGTGCCAGCAGCCAGACTAGCGGCCGGCGGGGCGGGGAGCTGTTTTTT.

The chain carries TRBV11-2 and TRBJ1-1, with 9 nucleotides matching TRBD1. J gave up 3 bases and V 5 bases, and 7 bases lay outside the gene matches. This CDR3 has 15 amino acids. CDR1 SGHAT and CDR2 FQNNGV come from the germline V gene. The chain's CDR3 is CASSRGGQGDTEAFF. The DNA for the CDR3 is TGTGCCAGCAGCCGGGGGGGACAGGGCGACACTGAAGCTTTCTTT. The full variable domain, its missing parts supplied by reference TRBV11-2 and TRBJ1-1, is EAGVAQSPRYKIIEKRQSVAFWCNPISGHATLYWYQQILGQGPKLLIQFQNNGVVDDSQLPKDRFSAERLKGVDSTLKIQPAKLEDSAVYLCASSRGGQGDTEAFFGQGTRLTVV.

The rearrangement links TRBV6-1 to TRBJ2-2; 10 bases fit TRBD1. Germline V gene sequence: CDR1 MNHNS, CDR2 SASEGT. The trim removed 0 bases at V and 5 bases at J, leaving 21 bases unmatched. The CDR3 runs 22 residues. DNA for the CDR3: TGTGCCAGCAGTGAAGCGTACTCCCCTACCGGGACAGGGGTACGGTTGACCGGGGAGCTGTTTTTT. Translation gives CASSEAYSPTGTGVRLTGELFF.

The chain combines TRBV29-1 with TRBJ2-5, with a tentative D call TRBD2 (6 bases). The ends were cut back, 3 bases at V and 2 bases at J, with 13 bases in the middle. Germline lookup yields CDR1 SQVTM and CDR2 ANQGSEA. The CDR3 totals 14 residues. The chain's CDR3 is CSVEFAEGQETQYF. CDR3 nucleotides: TGCAGCGTTGAGTTCGCGGAGGGACAAGAGACCCAGTACTTC.

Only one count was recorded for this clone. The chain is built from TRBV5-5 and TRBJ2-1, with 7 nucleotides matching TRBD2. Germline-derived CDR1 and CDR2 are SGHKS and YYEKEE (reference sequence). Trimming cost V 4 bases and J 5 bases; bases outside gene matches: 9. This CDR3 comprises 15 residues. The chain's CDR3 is CASSLESGTDNEQFF. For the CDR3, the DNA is TGTGCCAGCAGCCTGGAGAGCGGGACGGACAATGAGCAGTTCTTC.

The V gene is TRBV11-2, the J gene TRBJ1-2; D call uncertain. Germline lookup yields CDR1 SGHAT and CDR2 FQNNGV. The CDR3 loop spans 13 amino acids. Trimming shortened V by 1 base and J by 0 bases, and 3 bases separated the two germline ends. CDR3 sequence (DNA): TGTGCCAGCAGCTTAGGTACTAACTATGGCTACACCTTC. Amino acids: CASSLGTNYGYTF. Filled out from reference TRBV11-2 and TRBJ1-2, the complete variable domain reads EAGVAQSPRYKIIEKRQSVAFWCNPISGHATLYWYQQILGQGPKLLIQFQNNGVVDDSQLPKDRFSAERLKGVDSTLKIQPAKLEDSAVYLCASSLGTNYGYTFGSGTRLTVV.

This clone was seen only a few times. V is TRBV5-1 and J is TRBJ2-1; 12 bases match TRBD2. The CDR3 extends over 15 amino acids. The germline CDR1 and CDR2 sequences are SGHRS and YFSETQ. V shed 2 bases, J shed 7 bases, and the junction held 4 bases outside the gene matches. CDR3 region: CASSFPSGRANEQFF. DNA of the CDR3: TGCGCCAGCAGCTTCCCTAGCGGGAGGGCGAATGAGCAGTTCTTC.

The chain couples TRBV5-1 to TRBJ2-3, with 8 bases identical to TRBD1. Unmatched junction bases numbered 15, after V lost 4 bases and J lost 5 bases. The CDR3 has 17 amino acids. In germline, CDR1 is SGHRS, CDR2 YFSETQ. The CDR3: CASSVGVPGQAEDTQYF. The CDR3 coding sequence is TGCGCCAGCAGCGTGGGGGTCCCGGGACAGGCTGAAGATACGCAGTATTTT. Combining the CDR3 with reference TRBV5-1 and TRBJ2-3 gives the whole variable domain KAGVTQTPRYLIKTRGQQVTLSCSPISGHRSVSWYQQTPGQGLQFLFEYFSETQRNKGNFPGRFSGRQFSNSRSEMNVSTLELGDSALYLCASSVGVPGQAEDTQYFGPGTRLTVL.

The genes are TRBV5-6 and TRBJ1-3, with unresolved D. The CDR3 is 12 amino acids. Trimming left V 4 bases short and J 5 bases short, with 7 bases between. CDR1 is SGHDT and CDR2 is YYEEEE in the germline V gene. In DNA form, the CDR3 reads TGTGCCAGCAGCCCTGACAGAAACACCATATATTTT. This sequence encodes CASSPDRNTIYF. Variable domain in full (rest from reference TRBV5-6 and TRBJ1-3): DAGVTQSPTHLIKTRGQQVTLRCSPKSGHDTVSWYQQALGQGPQFIFQYYEEEERQRGNFPDRFSGHQFPNYSSELNVNALLLGDSALYLCASSPDRNTIYFGEGSWLTVV.

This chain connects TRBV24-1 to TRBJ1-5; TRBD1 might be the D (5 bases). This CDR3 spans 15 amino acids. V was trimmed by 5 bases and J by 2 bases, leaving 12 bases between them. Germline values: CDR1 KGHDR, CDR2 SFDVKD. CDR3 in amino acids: CATSGGGAGNQPQHF. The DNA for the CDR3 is TGTGCCACCAGTGGTGGAGGGGCAGGCAATCAGCCCCAGCATTTT.

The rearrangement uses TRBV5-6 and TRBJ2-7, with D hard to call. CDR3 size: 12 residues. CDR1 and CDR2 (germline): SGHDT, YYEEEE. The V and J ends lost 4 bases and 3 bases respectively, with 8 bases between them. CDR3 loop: CASSVTSYEQYF. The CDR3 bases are TGTGCCAGCAGCGTAACAAGCTACGAGCAGTACTTC. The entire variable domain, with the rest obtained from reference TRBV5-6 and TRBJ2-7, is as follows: DAGVTQSPTHLIKTRGQQVTLRCSPKSGHDTVSWYQQALGQGPQFIFQYYEEEERQRGNFPDRFSGHQFPNYSSELNVNALLLGDSALYLCASSVTSYEQYFGPGTRLTVT.

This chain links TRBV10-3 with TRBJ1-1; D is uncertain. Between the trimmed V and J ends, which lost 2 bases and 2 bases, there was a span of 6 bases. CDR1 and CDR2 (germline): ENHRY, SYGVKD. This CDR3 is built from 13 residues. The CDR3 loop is CAISERENTEAFF. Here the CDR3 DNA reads TGTGCCATCAGTGAGCGCGAAAACACTGAAGCTTTCTTT.

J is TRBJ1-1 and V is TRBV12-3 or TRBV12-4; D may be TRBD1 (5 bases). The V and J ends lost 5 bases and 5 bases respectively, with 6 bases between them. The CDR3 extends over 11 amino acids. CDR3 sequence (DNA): TGTGCCAGCAGTGGGGGGACTGAAGCTTTCTTT. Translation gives CASSGGTEAFF.